A selection of T cell receptor beta chains follows, all from one sample in a study of cytomegalovirus exposure and HLA in healthy donors. Sequencing used immunoSEQ multiplex PCR; TCRdb keeps in-frame clones, though not all of them. Of fewer than 150,000 clones listed, 82% are singletons. The material sequenced was PBMCs. These receptors came from a male donor in good health and CMV-seronegative. CDR3s include the opening cysteine and the closing phenylalanine or tryptophan. D genes are given only for firm matches. Only part of the rows carry a size: once, few, many, or a class if the clone is expanded.

v_call,j_call,clone_size,d_call,cdr3_length,cdr3_aa,cdr3_nt
TRBV19,TRBJ2-7,once,TRBD1,15,CASSIPGQPNYEQYF,TGTGCCAGTAGTATCCCGGGACAGCCCAACTACGAGCAGTACTTC
TRBV18,TRBJ2-3,.,TRBD2,15,CASSPPGLATDTQYF,TGTGCCAGCTCACCGCCGGGACTAGCAACAGATACGCAGTATTTT
TRBV18,TRBJ2-1,.,TRBD2,12,CASSSGGNEQFF,TGTGCCAGCTCATCGGGGGGCAATGAGCAGTTCTTC
TRBV15,TRBJ1-4,few,TRBD1,12,CASGQGGLELFF,TGTGCCTCAGGACAGGGTGGATTGGAACTGTTTTTT
TRBV4-3,TRBJ2-1,.,TRBD1,18,CASSQEPMQYRGDNEQFF,TGCGCCAGCAGCCAAGAACCCATGCAGTACAGGGGAGACAATGAGCAGTTCTTC
TRBV10-3,TRBJ1-5,.,TRBD1,13,CAIRGTGNQPQHF,TGTGCCATCAGGGGGACAGGGAATCAGCCCCAGCATTTT
TRBV27,TRBJ1-1,.,.,14,CASRSGPGDRKAFF,TGTGCCAGCAGGTCTGGGCCCGGAGACAGAAAAGCTTTCTTT
TRBV30,TRBJ1-2,.,TRBD1,13,CAWSPTGGADYTF,TGTGCCTGGAGTCCGACAGGGGGCGCCGACTACACCTTC
TRBV19,TRBJ2-1,.,TRBD2,13,CASSILAGGEQFF,TGTGCCAGTAGTATCCTAGCGGGAGGGGAGCAGTTCTTC
TRBV11-1,TRBJ2-7,.,.,13,CASSLVPGYEQYF,TGTGCCAGCAGCTTAGTCCCCGGGTACGAGCAGTACTTC
TRBV7-2,TRBJ1-2,.,TRBD1,14,CASSLGGQGVGYTF,TGTGCCAGCAGCTTAGGTGGACAGGGGGTGGGCTACACCTTC
TRBV10-3,TRBJ1-1,once,.,18,CAISEPPEFGGRNTEAFF,TGTGCCATCAGTGAGCCTCCCGAGTTCGGGGGACGGAACACTGAAGCTTTCTTT
TRBV4-2,TRBJ2-3,.,TRBD2,16,CASSQGIAGTADTQYF,TGTGCCAGCAGCCAAGGAATAGCGGGGACGGCAGATACGCAGTATTTT
TRBV5-1,TRBJ1-4,few,.,14,CASSSRGGGEKLFF,TGCGCCAGCAGCTCAAGGGGGGGAGGTGAAAAACTGTTTTTT
TRBV19,TRBJ2-5,.,TRBD1,15,CASSLRDRGFETQYF,TGTGCCAGTAGTCTCCGGGACAGGGGTTTTGAGACCCAGTACTTC
TRBV5-1,TRBJ1-2,few,.,14,CASSDGGGGMSYTF,TGCGCCAGCAGCGACGGAGGGGGGGGCATGAGCTACACCTTC
TRBV27,TRBJ2-5,.,.,14,CASSFSGLEETQYF,TGTGCCAGCAGTTTCAGCGGACTGGAAGAGACCCAGTACTTC
TRBV13,TRBJ2-1,.,TRBD1,14,CASSFSGGWNEQFF,TGTGCCAGCAGCTTCTCAGGGGGATGGAATGAGCAGTTCTTC
TRBV7-9,TRBJ2-7,.,.,14,CASSLAEGIYEQYF,TGTGCCAGCAGCTTAGCGGAGGGGATCTACGAGCAGTACTTC
TRBV28,TRBJ1-1,.,.,15,CASSLGEREGTEAFF,TGTGCCAGCAGTTTAGGGGAGAGGGAGGGCACTGAAGCTTTCTTT